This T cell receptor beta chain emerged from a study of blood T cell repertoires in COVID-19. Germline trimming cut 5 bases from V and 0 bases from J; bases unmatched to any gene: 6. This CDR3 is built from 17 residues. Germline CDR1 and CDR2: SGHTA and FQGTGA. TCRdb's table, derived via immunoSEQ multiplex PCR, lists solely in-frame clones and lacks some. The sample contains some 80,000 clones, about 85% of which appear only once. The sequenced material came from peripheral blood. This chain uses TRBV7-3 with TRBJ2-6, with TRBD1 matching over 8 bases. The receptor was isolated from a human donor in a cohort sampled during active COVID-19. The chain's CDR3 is CASSLDRADSGANVLTF. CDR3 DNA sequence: TGTGCCAGCAGCCTGGACAGGGCCGACTCTGGGGCCAACGTCCTGACTTTC. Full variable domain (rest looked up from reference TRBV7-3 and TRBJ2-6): GAGVSQTPSNKVTEKGKYVELRCDPISGHTALYWYRQSLGQGPEFLIYFQGTGAADDSGLPNDRFFAVRPEGSVSTLKIQRTERGDSAVYLCASSLDRADSGANVLTFGAGSRLTVL.